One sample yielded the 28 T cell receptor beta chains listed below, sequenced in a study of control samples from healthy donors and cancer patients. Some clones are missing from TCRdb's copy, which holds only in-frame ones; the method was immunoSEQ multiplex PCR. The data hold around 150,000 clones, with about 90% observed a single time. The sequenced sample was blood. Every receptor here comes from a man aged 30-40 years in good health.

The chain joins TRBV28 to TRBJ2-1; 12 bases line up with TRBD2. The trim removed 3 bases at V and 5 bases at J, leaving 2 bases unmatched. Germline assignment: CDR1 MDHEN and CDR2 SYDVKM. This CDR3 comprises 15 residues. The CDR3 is CASSFLAGGNNEQFF. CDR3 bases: TGTGCCAGCAGTTTCCTAGCGGGAGGGAACAATGAGCAGTTCTTC.

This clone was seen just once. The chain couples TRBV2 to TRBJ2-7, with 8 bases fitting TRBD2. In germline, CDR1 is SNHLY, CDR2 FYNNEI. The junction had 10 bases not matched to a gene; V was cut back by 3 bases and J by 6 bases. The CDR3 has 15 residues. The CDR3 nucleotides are TGTGCCAGCAGTGACGGGATCGGGGGGGCCACCGAGCAGTACTTC. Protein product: CASSDGIGGATEQYF. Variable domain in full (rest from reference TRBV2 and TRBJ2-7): EPEVTQTPSHQVTQMGQEVILRCVPISNHLYFYWYRQILGQKVEFLVSFYNNEISEKSEIFDDQFSVERPDGSNFTLKIRSTKLEDSAMYFCASSDGIGGATEQYFGPGTRLTVT.

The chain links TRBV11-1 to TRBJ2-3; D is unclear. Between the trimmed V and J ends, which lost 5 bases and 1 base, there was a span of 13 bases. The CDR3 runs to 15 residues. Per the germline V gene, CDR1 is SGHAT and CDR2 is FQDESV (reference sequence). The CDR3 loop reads CASSLGTARTDTQYF. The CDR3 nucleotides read TGTGCCAGCAGCCTTGGAACGGCCCGCACAGATACGCAGTATTTT.

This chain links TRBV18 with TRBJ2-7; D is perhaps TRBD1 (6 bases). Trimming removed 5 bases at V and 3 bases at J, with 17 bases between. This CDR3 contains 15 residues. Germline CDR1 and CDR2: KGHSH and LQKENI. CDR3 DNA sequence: TGTGCCAGCTCAACTCCCCGTGGACAGTTCTACGAGCAGTACTTC. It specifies CASSTPRGQFYEQYF.

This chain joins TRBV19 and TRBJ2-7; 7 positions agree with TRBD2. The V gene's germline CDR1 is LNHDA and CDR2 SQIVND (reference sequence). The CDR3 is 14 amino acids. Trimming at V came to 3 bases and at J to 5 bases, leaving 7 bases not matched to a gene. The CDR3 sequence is CASSIGGRGDEQYF. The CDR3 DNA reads TGTGCCAGTAGTATTGGCGGGAGAGGCGACGAGCAGTACTTC.

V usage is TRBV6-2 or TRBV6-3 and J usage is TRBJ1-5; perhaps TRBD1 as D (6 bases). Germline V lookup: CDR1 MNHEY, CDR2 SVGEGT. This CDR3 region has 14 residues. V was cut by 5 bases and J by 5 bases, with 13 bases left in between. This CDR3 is CASSHTNRDQPQHF. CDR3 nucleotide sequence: TGTGCCAGCAGTCACACCAACAGGGATCAGCCCCAGCATTTT.

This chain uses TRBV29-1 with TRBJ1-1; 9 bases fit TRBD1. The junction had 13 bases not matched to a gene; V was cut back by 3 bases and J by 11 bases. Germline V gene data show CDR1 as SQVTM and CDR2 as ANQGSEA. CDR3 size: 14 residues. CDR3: CSVEGVGTGRGAFF. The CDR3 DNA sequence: TGCAGCGTTGAGGGCGTGGGGACAGGGCGCGGGGCTTTCTTT.

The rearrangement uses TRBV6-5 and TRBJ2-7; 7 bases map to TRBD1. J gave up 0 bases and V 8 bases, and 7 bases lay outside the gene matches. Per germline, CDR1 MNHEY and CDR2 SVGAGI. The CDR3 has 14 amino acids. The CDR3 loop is CASGRGGSSYEQYF. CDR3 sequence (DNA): TGTGCCAGCGGGAGAGGGGGCAGCTCCTACGAGCAGTACTTC.

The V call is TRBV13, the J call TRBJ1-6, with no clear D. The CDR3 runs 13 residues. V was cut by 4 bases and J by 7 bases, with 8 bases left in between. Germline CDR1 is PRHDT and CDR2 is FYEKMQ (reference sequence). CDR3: CASSSTANSPLHF. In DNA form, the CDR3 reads TGTGCCAGCAGCTCCACGGCCAATTCACCCCTCCACTTT.

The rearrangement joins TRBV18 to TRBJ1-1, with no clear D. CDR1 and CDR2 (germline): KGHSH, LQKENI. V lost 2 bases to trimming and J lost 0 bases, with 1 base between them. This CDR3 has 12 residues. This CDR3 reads CASSPLNTEAFF. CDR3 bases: TGTGCCAGCTCACCATTGAACACTGAAGCTTTCTTT.

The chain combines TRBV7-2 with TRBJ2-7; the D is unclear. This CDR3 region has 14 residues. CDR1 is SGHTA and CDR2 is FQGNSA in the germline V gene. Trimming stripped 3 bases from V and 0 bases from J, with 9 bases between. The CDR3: CASSLTPLSYEQYF. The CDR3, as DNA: TGTGCCAGCAGCTTGACTCCCCTCTCCTACGAGCAGTACTTC.

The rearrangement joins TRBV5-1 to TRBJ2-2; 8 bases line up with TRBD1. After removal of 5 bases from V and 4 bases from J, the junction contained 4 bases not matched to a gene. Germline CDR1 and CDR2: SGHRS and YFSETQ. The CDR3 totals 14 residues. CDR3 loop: CASRDRAGTGELFF. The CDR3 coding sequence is TGCGCCAGCAGGGACAGGGCAGGCACCGGGGAGCTGTTTTTT.

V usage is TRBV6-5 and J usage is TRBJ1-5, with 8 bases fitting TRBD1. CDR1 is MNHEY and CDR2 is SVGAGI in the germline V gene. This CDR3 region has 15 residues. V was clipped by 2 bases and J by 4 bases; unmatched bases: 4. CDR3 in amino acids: CASSYGTGGNQPQHF. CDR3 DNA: TGTGCCAGCAGTTACGGAACAGGGGGAAATCAGCCCCAGCATTTT.

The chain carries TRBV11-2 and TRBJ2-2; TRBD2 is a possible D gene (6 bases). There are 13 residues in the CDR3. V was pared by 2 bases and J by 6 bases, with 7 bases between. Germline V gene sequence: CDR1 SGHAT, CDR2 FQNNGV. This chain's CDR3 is CASSLTGAGELFF. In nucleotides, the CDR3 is TGTGCCAGCAGCTTAACGGGGGCCGGGGAGCTGTTTTTT.

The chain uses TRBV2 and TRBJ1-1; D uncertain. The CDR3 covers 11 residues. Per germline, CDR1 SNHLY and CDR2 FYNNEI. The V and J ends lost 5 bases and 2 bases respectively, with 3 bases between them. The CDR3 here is CASSINTEAFF. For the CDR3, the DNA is TGTGCCAGCAGTATAAACACTGAAGCTTTCTTT.

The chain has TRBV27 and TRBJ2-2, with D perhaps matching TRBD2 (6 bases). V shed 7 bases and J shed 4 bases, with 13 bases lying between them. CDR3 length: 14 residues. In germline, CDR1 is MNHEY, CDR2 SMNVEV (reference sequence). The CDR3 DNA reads TGTGCCAGCAACCAGGGAGGTGCCACCGGGGAGCTGTTTTTT. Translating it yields CASNQGGATGELFF.

The CDR3 is CASSFQGRVTEAFF. In nucleotides, the CDR3 is TGTGCCAGCAGCTTCCAGGGGAGGGTCACTGAAGCTTTCTTT. V usage is TRBV7-9 and J usage is TRBJ1-1; weak D call: TRBD1 (6 bases). The V end lost 3 bases, the J end lost 4 bases, and 12 bases lay between the germline ends. The CDR3 sequence is 14 residues long. The germline V gene has CDR1 SEHNR and CDR2 FQNEAQ (reference sequence).

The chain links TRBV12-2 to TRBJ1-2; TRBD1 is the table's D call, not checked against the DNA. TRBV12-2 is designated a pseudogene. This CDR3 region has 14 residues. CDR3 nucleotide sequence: TGTGCAAGTCCCCAGAACAGGGGGAAGTATGGCTACACCTTC. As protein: CASPQNRGKYGYTF.

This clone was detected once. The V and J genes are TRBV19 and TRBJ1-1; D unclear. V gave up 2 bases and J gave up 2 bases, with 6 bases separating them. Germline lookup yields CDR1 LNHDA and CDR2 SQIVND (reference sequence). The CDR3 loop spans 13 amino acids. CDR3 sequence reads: CASSITPNTEAFF. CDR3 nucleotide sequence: TGTGCCAGTAGTATAACGCCTAACACTGAAGCTTTCTTT.

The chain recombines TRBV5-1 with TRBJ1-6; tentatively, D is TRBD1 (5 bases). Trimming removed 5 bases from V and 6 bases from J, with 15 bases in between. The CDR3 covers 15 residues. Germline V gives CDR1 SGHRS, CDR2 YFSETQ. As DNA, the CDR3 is TGCGCCAGCAGTAGTCCGGGGCTTGGTAATTCACCCCTCCACTTT. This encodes CASSSPGLGNSPLHF.

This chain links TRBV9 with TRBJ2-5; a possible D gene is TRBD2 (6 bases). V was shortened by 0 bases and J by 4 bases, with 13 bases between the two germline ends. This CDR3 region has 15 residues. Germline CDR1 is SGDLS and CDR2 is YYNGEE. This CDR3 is CASSVGAGTGETQYF. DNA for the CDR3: TGTGCCAGCAGCGTAGGGGCGGGGACCGGAGAGACCCAGTACTTC.

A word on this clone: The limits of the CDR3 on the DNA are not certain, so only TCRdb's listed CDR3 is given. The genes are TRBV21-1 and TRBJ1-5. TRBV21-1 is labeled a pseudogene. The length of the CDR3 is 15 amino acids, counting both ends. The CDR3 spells CASSKVGSGNQPQHF.

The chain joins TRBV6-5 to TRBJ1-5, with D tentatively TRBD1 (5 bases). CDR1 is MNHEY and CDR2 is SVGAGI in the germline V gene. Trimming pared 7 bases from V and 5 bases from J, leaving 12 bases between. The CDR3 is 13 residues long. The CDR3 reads CASTPTDYQPQHF. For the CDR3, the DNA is TGTGCCAGCACCCCGACAGACTATCAGCCCCAGCATTTT.

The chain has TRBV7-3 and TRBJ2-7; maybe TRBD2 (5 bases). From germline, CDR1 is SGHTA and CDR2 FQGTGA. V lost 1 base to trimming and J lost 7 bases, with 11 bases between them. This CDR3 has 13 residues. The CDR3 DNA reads TGTGCCAGCAGCTTAAATCTTAGAGGGGAGCAGTACTTC. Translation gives CASSLNLRGEQYF.

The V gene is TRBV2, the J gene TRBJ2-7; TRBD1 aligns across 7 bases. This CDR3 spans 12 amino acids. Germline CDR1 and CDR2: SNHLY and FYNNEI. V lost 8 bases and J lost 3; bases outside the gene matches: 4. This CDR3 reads CASRDSYYEQYF. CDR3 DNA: TGTGCCAGCCGGGACAGTTACTACGAGCAGTACTTC.

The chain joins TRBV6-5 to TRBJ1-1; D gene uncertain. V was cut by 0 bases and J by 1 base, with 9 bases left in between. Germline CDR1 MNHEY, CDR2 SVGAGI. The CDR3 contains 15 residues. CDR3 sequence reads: CASSYSTYGNTEAFF. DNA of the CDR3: TGTGCCAGCAGTTACTCGACGTACGGGAACACTGAAGCTTTCTTT.

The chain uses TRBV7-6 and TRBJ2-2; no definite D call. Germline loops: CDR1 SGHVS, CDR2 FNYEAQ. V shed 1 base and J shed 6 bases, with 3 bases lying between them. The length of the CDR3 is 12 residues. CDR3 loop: CASSLGPGELFF. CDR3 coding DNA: TGTGCCAGCAGCTTAGGGCCCGGGGAGCTGTTTTTT.

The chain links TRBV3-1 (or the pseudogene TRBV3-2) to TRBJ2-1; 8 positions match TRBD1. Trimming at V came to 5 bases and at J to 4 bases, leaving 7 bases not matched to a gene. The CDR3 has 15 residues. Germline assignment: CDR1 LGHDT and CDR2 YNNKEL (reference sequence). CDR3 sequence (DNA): TGTGCCAGCAGCAGAAGACAGGGGACTTACAATGAGCAGTTCTTC. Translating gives CASSRRQGTYNEQFF.